Listed here are 29 T cell receptor beta chains from one sample, sequenced in a study of T cell changes during pregnancy in multiple sclerosis. Only in-frame clones appear in the TCRdb table, and some are missing; sequencing was by immunoSEQ multiplex PCR. The sample has almost 40,000 clones; around 91% are singletons. The material sequenced was CD4+ T cells from peripheral blood mononuclear cells, taken in the second trimester of pregnancy. The receptors originated from a female donor in good health, enrolled as a control in a pregnancy study.

V gene TRBV18 combines with J gene TRBJ1-5, with D possibly matching TRBD1 (6 bases). The germline V gene encodes CDR1 KGHSH and CDR2 LQKENI. The ends were cut back, 2 bases at V and 1 base at J, with 9 bases in the middle. The CDR3 spans 15 residues. The CDR3 protein is CASSPGGRSNQPQHF. The CDR3 DNA reads TGTGCCAGCTCACCAGGGGGCAGGAGCAATCAGCCCCAGCATTTT.

The V and J genes are TRBV28 and TRBJ2-5, with 7 bases aligning to TRBD1. The V and J ends lost 8 bases and 5 bases, in that order; junction bases with no gene match: 14. CDR3 length equals 15 residues. Germline V gene lookup returns CDR1 MDHEN and CDR2 SYDVKM. This CDR3 is CASPPHTGVGETQYF. CDR3 in DNA: TGTGCCAGCCCGCCGCACACAGGGGTGGGTGAGACCCAGTACTTC.

V is TRBV5-1 and J is TRBJ2-5; 7 bases are a match to TRBD1. V shed 0 bases, J shed 5 bases, and the junction held 10 bases outside the gene matches. The germline gives CDR1 SGHRS, CDR2 YFSETQ. The CDR3 contains 16 residues. CDR3 loop: CASSLEEDRAGETQYF. Here the CDR3 DNA reads TGCGCCAGCAGCTTGGAAGAAGACAGGGCAGGGGAGACCCAGTACTTC.

This clone came up once. The J gene is TRBJ2-4, the V gene TRBV7-9, with D possibly being TRBD2 (6 bases). V lost 1 base to trimming and J lost 9 bases, with 13 bases between them. CDR3 size: 14 residues. CDR1 and CDR2 from the germline V gene are SEHNR and FQNEAQ (reference sequence). The DNA of the CDR3 is TGTGCCAGCAGCTTAGGGGGCCTGGAGGGCATTCAGTACTTC. Protein: CASSLGGLEGIQYF. Combining the CDR3 with reference TRBV7-9 and TRBJ2-4 gives the whole variable domain DTGVSQNPRHKITKRGQNVTFRCDPISEHNRLYWYRQTLGQGPEFLTYFQNEAQLEKSRLLSDRFSAERPKGSFSTLEIQRTEQGDSAMYLCASSLGGLEGIQYFGAGTRLSVL.

This chain connects TRBV4-1 to TRBJ1-4, with 11 bases lining up with TRBD1. CDR3 size: 15 residues. Germline V lookup: CDR1 MGHRA, CDR2 YSYEKL. Unmatched junction bases numbered 5, after V lost 2 bases and J lost 9 bases. CDR3 coding DNA: TGCGCCAGCAGCCAACCCGGGACAGGGGGGCAAAAACTGTTTTTT. It codes for CASSQPGTGGQKLFF.

The V gene is TRBV7-9, the J gene TRBJ1-1, with D tentatively TRBD1 (6 bases). The CDR3 spans 15 residues. V was clipped by 8 bases and J by 7 bases, with 23 bases between them. CDR1 and CDR2 (germline): SEHNR, FQNEAQ (reference sequence). CDR3 region: CASHPSLAGTIEAFF. The CDR3, as DNA: TGTGCCAGCCACCCTTCGCTGGCCGGGACAATTGAAGCTTTCTTT.

This clone was seen a handful of times. The chain links TRBV9 to TRBJ1-2, with D perhaps matching TRBD1 (5 bases). Germline CDR1 reads SGDLS; CDR2 reads YYNGEE. Trimming pared 5 bases from V and 8 bases from J, leaving 19 bases between. The length of the CDR3 is 14 residues. This chain's CDR3 is CASRWDRVGGGYTF. CDR3 DNA: TGTGCCAGCAGGTGGGACCGAGTGGGGGGAGGCTACACCTTC.

The chain employs TRBV4-3 and TRBJ1-5; D ambiguous. Germline lookup yields CDR1 LGHNA and CDR2 YSLEER. The CDR3 loop spans 13 amino acids. Trimming removed 0 bases from V and 6 bases from J, with 6 bases in between. CDR3 protein: CASSQDRGQPQHF. CDR3 DNA sequence: TGCGCCAGCAGCCAAGATCGAGGTCAGCCCCAGCATTTT.

The chain has TRBV7-2 and TRBJ2-7; D gene ambiguous. V lost 4 bases and J 0 bases, leaving 4 bases between the germline ends. The CDR3 totals 12 residues. The germline gives CDR1 SGHTA, CDR2 FQGNSA. The CDR3 sequence is CASSWSSYEQYF. In DNA form, the CDR3 reads TGTGCCAGCAGCTGGAGCTCCTACGAGCAGTACTTC.

This chain links TRBV28 with TRBJ1-2; 8 bases match TRBD1. The ends lost 6 bases at V and 5 bases at J; junction bases unmatched: 5. This CDR3 region has 13 residues. The germline V gene has CDR1 MDHEN and CDR2 SYDVKM. The CDR3 region has the DNA TGTGCCAGCAGAACGGGACAGGTGTATGGCTACACCTTC. Its translation is CASRTGQVYGYTF.

This chain connects TRBV9 to TRBJ2-2; no clear D gene. The CDR3 is 15 amino acids. Trimming removed 0 bases from V and 3 bases from J, with 9 bases in between. Germline CDR1 reads SGDLS; CDR2 reads YYNGEE. This CDR3 is CASSVETTYTGELFF. In nucleotides, the CDR3 is TGTGCCAGCAGCGTAGAAACTACATACACCGGGGAGCTGTTTTTT.

This chain links TRBV28 with TRBJ1-3, with 8 bases lining up with TRBD1. V lost 5 bases to trimming and J lost 5 bases; unmatched junction nucleotides: 8. This CDR3 spans 15 amino acids. Per germline, CDR1 MDHEN and CDR2 SYDVKM. The CDR3 DNA reads TGTGCCAGCAGTCCCTCTCCAGGGGGCAGAAACACCATATATTTT. Translation: CASSPSPGGRNTIYF. Supplemented by reference TRBV28 and TRBJ1-3, the full variable domain reads DVKVTQSSRYLVKRTGEKVFLECVQDMDHENMFWYRQDPGLGLRLIYFSYDVKMKEKGDIPEGYSVSREKKERFSLILESASTNQTSMYLCASSPSPGGRNTIYFGEGSWLTVV.

CDR3 DNA: TGTGCCAGCAGCTTAGCTTTAAGCCAAACTAGTGAAGCTTTCTTT. Encoded protein: CASSLALSQTSEAFF. The chain joins TRBV11-2 to TRBJ1-1; D is unclear. CDR3 size: 15 residues. The ends were cut back, 1 base at V and 7 bases at J, with 16 bases in the middle. The germline V gene encodes CDR1 SGHAT and CDR2 FQNNGV.

This chain links TRBV4-3 with TRBJ2-4; 9 nucleotides agree with TRBD2. The V gene end was trimmed by 1 base and the J gene end by 5 bases; junction bases not matched to a gene: 6. Germline values: CDR1 LGHNA, CDR2 YSLEER. This CDR3 spans 16 amino acids. CDR3 sequence: CASSQARGGAQNIQYF. In DNA, the CDR3 is TGCGCCAGCAGCCAAGCGCGCGGGGGGGCTCAAAACATTCAGTACTTC.

This chain connects TRBV7-2 to TRBJ1-2, with 7 bases lining up with TRBD1. Germline V gene data show CDR1 as SGHTA and CDR2 as FQGNSA. V trimming: 4 bases; J trimming: 5 bases; junction bases outside the gene matches: 7. This CDR3 comprises 14 residues. The CDR3 bases are TGTGCCAGCAGCTCTCAGGGGGGAGTGTATGGCTACACCTTC. The encoded protein is CASSSQGGVYGYTF.

The chain combines TRBV18 with TRBJ1-1; D perhaps matches TRBD1 (6 bases). The V and J ends lost 3 bases and 1 base respectively, with 15 bases between them. Germline V gene lookup returns CDR1 KGHSH and CDR2 LQKENI. This CDR3 is built from 16 residues. CDR3 protein: CASSPTSAGANTEAFF. CDR3 coding DNA: TGTGCCAGCTCACCCACCTCGGCAGGGGCGAACACTGAAGCTTTCTTT.

The V and J genes are TRBV5-1 and TRBJ2-1; 9 bases match TRBD2. CDR1 is SGHRS, CDR2 YFSETQ, per germline. The V and J ends lost 2 bases and 8 bases, in that order; junction bases with no gene match: 8. The CDR3 extends over 15 amino acids. Here the CDR3 reads CASSFIAGAWDEQFF. The CDR3 DNA sequence: TGCGCCAGCAGCTTCATAGCGGGGGCCTGGGATGAGCAGTTCTTC.

The chain recombines TRBV5-7 with TRBJ1-3; 10 nucleotides align to TRBD1. TRBV5-7 is assigned to the ORF class and has an uncertain function. V gave up 4 bases and J gave up 5 bases; unmatched junction bases: 6. The CDR3 length is 15 residues. The CDR3 region is CASSRDRGIRNTIYF. In DNA form, the CDR3 reads TGTGCCAGCAGCCGGGACAGGGGTATTAGAAACACCATATATTTT.

The chain carries TRBV5-1 and TRBJ2-7, with 7 bases that match TRBD2. In germline, CDR1 is SGHRS, CDR2 YFSETQ. The CDR3 is made up of 14 amino acids. V gave up 3 bases and J gave up 4 bases; unmatched junction bases: 7. Here the CDR3 DNA reads TGCGCCAGCAGCTGGGAGGGACTCGCATACGAGCAGTACTTC. Amino acids: CASSWEGLAYEQYF. The complete variable domain, with remaining parts taken from reference TRBV5-1 and TRBJ2-7, reads KAGVTQTPRYLIKTRGQQVTLSCSPISGHRSVSWYQQTPGQGLQFLFEYFSETQRNKGNFPGRFSGRQFSNSRSEMNVSTLELGDSALYLCASSWEGLAYEQYFGPGTRLTVT.

With respect to this clone: Mismatch with germline at one junction end may stem from a read error. V is TRBV7-7 and J is TRBJ2-1, with 7 bases identical to TRBD1. Germline V gene data show CDR1 as SSHAT and CDR2 as FNYEAQ (reference sequence). The CDR3 is 15 residues long. The CDR3 bases are TGTGCTAGCAGCTTATCGGGACAGCGAAACAATGAGCAGTTCTTC. It codes for CASSLSGQRNNEQFF.

The chain combines TRBV27 with TRBJ1-1; TRBD1 aligns across 7 bases. The CDR3 loop spans 16 amino acids. Germline V gives CDR1 MNHEY, CDR2 SMNVEV (reference sequence). The V segment lost 6 bases and the J segment 0 bases; nucleotides outside the gene matches: 10. Here the CDR3 reads CASRGDRTFMNTEAFF. The DNA of the CDR3 is TGTGCCAGCAGAGGGGACAGAACTTTCATGAACACTGAAGCTTTCTTT.

This clone came up once. The gene calls are TRBV18 and TRBJ1-5, with 7 positions matching TRBD1. This CDR3 is 15 amino acids long. Losses at the gene ends were 5 bases for V and 7 bases for J; bases not matched to a gene: 11. CDR1 and CDR2 from the germline V gene are KGHSH and LQKENI. Written as DNA, the CDR3 is TGTGCCAGCTCAGAAGACAGGGCCAAACGACAGCCCCAGCATTTT. As protein: CASSEDRAKRQPQHF.

The V call is TRBV4-2, the J call TRBJ1-2; D is possibly TRBD1 (6 bases). Trimming took off 2 bases at V and 4 bases at J, with 14 bases between the two ends. The CDR3 length is 15 residues. Germline V CDR1 and CDR2: LGHNA, YNFKEQ. In DNA form, the CDR3 reads TGTGCCAGCAGCCAACCCGGACAGACTTCCTATGGCTACACCTTC. As protein: CASSQPGQTSYGYTF.

The chain is built from TRBV29-1 and TRBJ2-3, with 7 bases identical to TRBD1. J lost 2 bases, V lost 4 bases, and 6 bases had no gene match. Germline assignment: CDR1 SQVTM and CDR2 ANQGSEA. This CDR3 is 14 amino acids long. This CDR3 reads CSVGTGSTTDTQYF. The CDR3 coding sequence is TGCAGCGTTGGGACAGGCAGTACCACAGATACGCAGTATTTT.

The rearrangement uses TRBV19 and TRBJ1-1; 8 positions agree with TRBD1. Germline V gene sequence: CDR1 LNHDA, CDR2 SQIVND (reference sequence). V shed 11 bases, J shed 1 base, and the junction held 12 bases outside the gene matches. The CDR3 runs 15 residues. CDR3 sequence (DNA): TGTGCCTCCCATCGCACCGGGACAGGGAACACTGAAGCTTTCTTT. Encoded protein: CASHRTGTGNTEAFF.

The chain is built from TRBV7-2 and TRBJ1-1, with a weak D call TRBD1 (6 bases). In germline, CDR1 is SGHTA, CDR2 FQGNSA. Trimming pared 1 base from V and 4 bases from J, leaving 13 bases between. The CDR3 covers 15 residues. The DNA of the CDR3 is TGTGCCAGCAGCTTAGGGGGGCAGGTGATCACTGAAGCTTTCTTT. Amino acids: CASSLGGQVITEAFF.

In this sample, this clone turned up once. The chain employs TRBV30 and TRBJ2-7; unclear D gene. The germline gives CDR1 GTSNPN, CDR2 SVGIG (reference sequence). The CDR3 length is 14 residues. The ends were cut back, 0 bases at V and 5 bases at J, with 14 bases in the middle. The CDR3, as DNA: TGTGCCTGGAGTGTGAGAGGTCTAGGCGACGAGCAGTACTTC. Translating gives CAWSVRGLGDEQYF. The full variable domain, in which reference TRBV30 and TRBJ2-7 provide the parts outside the CDR3, is SQTIHQWPATLVQPVGSPLSLECTVEGTSNPNLYWYRQAAGRGLQLLFYSVGIGQISSEVPQNLSASRPQDRQFILSSKKLLLSDSGFYLCAWSVRGLGDEQYFGPGTRLTVT.

CDR3 bases: TGTGCCAGCAGCTTAGGCGGGTACACCGGGGAGCTGTTTTTT. Its protein product is CASSLGGYTGELFF. This chain uses TRBV7-2 with TRBJ2-2; TRBD2 might be the D (5 bases). V was shortened by 1 base and J by 3 bases, with 6 bases between the two germline ends. CDR3 size: 14 residues. Germline CDR1 SGHTA, CDR2 FQGNSA.

This clone is a singleton in its sample. The rearrangement links TRBV6-5 to TRBJ2-5, with 7 nucleotides matching TRBD1. The ends lost 6 bases at V and 4 bases at J; junction bases unmatched: 2. This CDR3 has 12 residues. Germline loops: CDR1 MNHEY, CDR2 SVGAGI. The CDR3 region is CASRGGRETQYF. DNA for the CDR3: TGTGCCAGCAGAGGGGGCAGAGAGACCCAGTACTTC.